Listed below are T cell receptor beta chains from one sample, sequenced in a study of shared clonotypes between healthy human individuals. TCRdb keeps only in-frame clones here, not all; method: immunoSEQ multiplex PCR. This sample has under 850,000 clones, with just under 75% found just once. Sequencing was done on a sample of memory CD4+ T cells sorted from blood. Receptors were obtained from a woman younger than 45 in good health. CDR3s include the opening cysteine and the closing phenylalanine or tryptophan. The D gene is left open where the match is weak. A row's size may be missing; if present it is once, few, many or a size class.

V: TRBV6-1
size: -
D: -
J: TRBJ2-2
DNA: TGTGCCAGCTTGACGGGGTTAAACACCGGGGAGCTGTTTTTT
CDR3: CASLTGLNTGELFF

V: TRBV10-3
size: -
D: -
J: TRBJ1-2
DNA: TGTGCCATCGGTGAGGACCGCAACTATGGCTACACCTTC
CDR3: CAIGEDRNYGYTF

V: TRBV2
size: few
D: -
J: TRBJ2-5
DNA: TGTGCCAGCAACAGGGCGAAAGAGACCCAGTACTTC
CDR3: CASNRAKETQYF

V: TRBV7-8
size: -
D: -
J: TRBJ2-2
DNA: TGTGCCAGCCCCCGGGGGAGCGATTTTACCGGGGAGCTGTTTTTT
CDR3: CASPRGSDFTGELFF

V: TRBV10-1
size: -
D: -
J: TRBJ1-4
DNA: TGCGCCAGCAGTGAAGGGCCGGGGAGAGAAAAACTGTTTTTT
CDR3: CASSEGPGREKLFF

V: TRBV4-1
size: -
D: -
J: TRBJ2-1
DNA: TGCGCCAGCAGCCCAGCCCCCGGACATTATGAGCAGTTCTTC
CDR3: CASSPAPGHYEQFF

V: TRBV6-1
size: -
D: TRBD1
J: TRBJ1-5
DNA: TGTGCCAGCAGTGAATGGACAGGGATTCATCAGCCCCAGCATTTT
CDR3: CASSEWTGIHQPQHF

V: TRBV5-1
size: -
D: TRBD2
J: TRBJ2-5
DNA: TGCGCCAGCAGCTTTGTCCGGACTAGCGGGATGGGGGAGACCCAGTACTTC
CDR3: CASSFVRTSGMGETQYF

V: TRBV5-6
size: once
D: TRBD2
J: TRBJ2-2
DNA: TGTGCCAGCAGCCGTAGCGGGAGAGATCGGGTGCTGTTTTTT
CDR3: CASSRSGRDRVLFF

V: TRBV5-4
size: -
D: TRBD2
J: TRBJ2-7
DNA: TGTGCCAGCAGCCACCCGACTAGCGGGAGGGCCACCGAGCAGTACTTC
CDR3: CASSHPTSGRATEQYF

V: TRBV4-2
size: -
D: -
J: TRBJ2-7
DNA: TGTGCCAGCAGCCAAGCCGCAGGGTCCTACGAGCAGTACTTC
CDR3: CASSQAAGSYEQYF

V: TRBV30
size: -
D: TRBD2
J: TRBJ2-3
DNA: TGTGCCTGGAGCCGCGGGAGCGAGTCAGATACGCAGTATTTT
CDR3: CAWSRGSESDTQYF

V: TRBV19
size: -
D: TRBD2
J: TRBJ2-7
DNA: TGTGCCTCTAGGGAGGGAGTGAACTACGAGCAGTACTTC
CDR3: CASREGVNYEQYF

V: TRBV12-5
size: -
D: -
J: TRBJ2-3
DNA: TGTGCTAGTGCCCAAACGGGCTCGGCGCAGTATTTT
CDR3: CASAQTGSAQYF

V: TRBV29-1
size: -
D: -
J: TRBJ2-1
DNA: TGCAGCGTTGATTTTAAAGGGACCAATGAGCAGTTCTTC
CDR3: CSVDFKGTNEQFF

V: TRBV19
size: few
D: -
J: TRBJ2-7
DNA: TGTGCCAGTAGTATGGTGGGGAACGAGCAGTACTTC
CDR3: CASSMVGNEQYF

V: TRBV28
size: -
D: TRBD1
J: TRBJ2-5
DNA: TGTGCCAGCAGCCGAGACAGGGCGATCGAGACCCAGTACTTC
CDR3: CASSRDRAIETQYF

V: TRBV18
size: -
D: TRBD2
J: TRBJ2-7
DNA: TGTGCCAGCTCACCCAGCGGGAGGAGCAACGAGCAGTACTTC
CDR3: CASSPSGRSNEQYF

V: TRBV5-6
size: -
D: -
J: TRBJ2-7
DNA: TGTGCCAGCAGTCCCACGGACCGCACCCACGAGCAGTACTTC
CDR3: CASSPTDRTHEQYF

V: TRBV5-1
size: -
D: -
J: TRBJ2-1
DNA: TGCGCCAGCAGCTTGGCCAGCGGAGATTACAATGAGCAGTTCTTC
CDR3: CASSLASGDYNEQFF